Listed below are T cell receptor beta chains from one sample, sequenced in a study of cytotoxic CD8 clonotypes in ibrutinib-treated CLL. Sequencing used immunoSEQ multiplex PCR; TCRdb keeps in-frame clones, though not all of them. The repertoire has 110,000 to 150,000 clones, roughly 90% of them found once; the top ten carry 10% to 14%. This sample comprised PBMCs, obtained after 12 months of ibrutinib treatment. These receptors originate from a human donor with chronic lymphocytic leukemia. CDR3s leave out the opening cysteine and the closing phenylalanine or tryptophan.

V gene,J gene,CDR3 protein
TRBV7-2,TRBJ2-1,ASSPGTSGSWDEQF
TRBV19,TRBJ1-1,ASSTPRGRGEFTEAF
TRBV28,TRBJ2-2,ASSGQGATTGELF
TRBV27,TRBJ2-7,ASSFMGQIYEQY
TRBV27,TRBJ2-2,ASSFPGGELF
TRBV18,TRBJ2-7,ASSDQKGADEQY
TRBV4-3,TRBJ1-5,ASSQDQVQPQH
TRBV19,TRBJ1-2,ASSTSLDRGLNYGYT
TRBV10-3,TRBJ2-7,AISGGLAGDEQY
TRBV4-2,TRBJ2-4,ASSRGGSIDKNIQY
TRBV18,TRBJ2-4,ASSPRGTSLAKNIQY
TRBV5-6,TRBJ1-3,ASSLTLTNSGNTIY
TRBV6-5,TRBJ2-7,ASSYAGDDYEQY
TRBV11-2,TRBJ2-3,ASGTGSGTDTQY
TRBV11-2,TRBJ2-7,ASSLGFYEQY
TRBV28,TRBJ2-3,ASRPQGLADTQY
TRBV29-1,TRBJ2-5,SVDIRGETQY
TRBV27,TRBJ2-7,ASSLTGSNYEQY
TRBV9,TRBJ2-7,ASSVATQNGGVSYEQY
TRBV15,TRBJ2-7,ATSSGLGDGVGYEQY
TRBV29-1,TRBJ2-1,SVFSGRDNEQF
TRBV19,TRBJ2-2,ASKIATGNTGELF
TRBV2,TRBJ2-1,ASFGVAGYNEQF
TRBV7-6,TRBJ2-6,ASSFLPTGSGANVLT
TRBV7-2,TRBJ1-2,ASSSPGSYGYT
TRBV28,TRBJ2-7,ASSLWGTSGYYEQY
TRBV4-1,NA,ASSQSAFLRGNHDEQY
TRBV4-1,TRBJ2-5,ASSQESGRPETQY